These T cell receptor beta chains were read from a single sample in a study of blood T cell repertoires in COVID-19. Measured with immunoSEQ multiplex PCR; TCRdb has only the in-frame clones, and not every one. Here the sample spans some 16,000 clones, approximately 90% being singletons. The specimen sequenced was peripheral blood. Receptors originate from a human donor with active COVID-19. The donor label of this sample is uncertain. The CDR3 runs from the conserved cysteine through the conserved F or W. A D gene is named only where the DNA matches it firmly. Not every row has a clone size; where given, it reads once, few, many or a size class.

j_call,v_call,clone_size,d_call,cdr3_nt,cdr3_aa
TRBJ2-3,TRBV2,.,TRBD2,TGTGCCAGCAGTTGGGAGGGTAGTCATACGCAGTATTTT,CASSWEGSHTQYF
TRBJ1-2,TRBV19,.,TRBD1,TGTGCCAGTAGTTTACAGGGGACTAACTATGGCTACACCTTC,CASSLQGTNYGYTF
TRBJ2-7,TRBV7-9,.,.,TGTGCCAGCAAGGTTGAGACAGCCTACGAGCAGTACTTC,CASKVETAYEQYF
TRBJ1-2,TRBV18,few,.,TGTGCCAGCTCACCCTTAGACAGCTACTATGGCTACACCTTC,CASSPLDSYYGYTF
TRBJ1-4,TRBV2,.,TRBD1,TGTGCCAGCAGTAGAGACCAGGGGGCTAATGAAAAACTGTTTTTT,CASSRDQGANEKLFF
TRBJ1-2,TRBV9,.,.,TGTGCCAGCAGCGCCCACACAAACTATGGCTACACCTTC,CASSAHTNYGYTF
TRBJ1-1,TRBV6-2/TRBV6-3,few,.,TGTGCCAGCAGTCCGACTTATCGGAACACTGAAGCTTTCTTT,CASSPTYRNTEAFF
TRBJ2-1,TRBV7-3,.,TRBD2,TGTGCCAGCAGCTTAGCGGGGGGGCTCAATGAGCAGTTCTTC,CASSLAGGLNEQFF
TRBJ2-7,TRBV4-3,.,TRBD1,TGCGCCAGCAGCCAAGGTATAGGGACAGGATACGAGCAGTACTTC,CASSQGIGTGYEQYF
TRBJ1-2,TRBV6-6,.,TRBD1,TGTGCCAGCAGCCCATACCGACAGGGGGAATGGGATGGCTACACCTTC,CASSPYRQGEWDGYTF
TRBJ2-3,TRBV9,.,.,TGTGCCAGCAGCGTAGGCGCCGGGGTGAGCACAGATACGCAGTATTTT,CASSVGAGVSTDTQYF
TRBJ2-2,TRBV19,.,.,TGTGCCAGTAGTATCAGGTCGAACACCGGGGAGCTGTTTTTT,CASSIRSNTGELFF
TRBJ2-7,TRBV6-5,.,.,TGTGCCAGCAGTTTAGATGAAACCTACGAGCAGTACTTC,CASSLDETYEQYF
TRBJ2-7,TRBV6-5,once,TRBD1,TGTGCCAGCAGAAGACAGGGATCCTACGAGCAGTACTTC,CASRRQGSYEQYF
TRBJ2-1,TRBV5-1,.,TRBD2,TGCGCCAGCAGCTGGGCCTTCGGCGGGGGAAATGAGCAGTTCTTC,CASSWAFGGGNEQFF
TRBJ1-1,TRBV4-2,.,TRBD1,TGTGCCAGCAGCCTCGGACAGGCCTTGAACACTGAAGCTTTCTTT,CASSLGQALNTEAFF
TRBJ1-2,TRBV11-2,.,.,TGTGCCAGCAGCTCCGGACAGACGACCAATGGCTACACCTTC,CASSSGQTTNGYTF
TRBJ2-4,TRBV7-2,.,.,TGTGCCAGCAGCTCGCCAGCAGGTTTCAAAAACATTCAGTACTTC,CASSSPAGFKNIQYF
TRBJ2-2,TRBV5-1,.,TRBD2,TGCGCCAGCAGCTCACTAGCGGGGGGAAACACCGGGGAGCTGTTTTTT,CASSSLAGGNTGELFF
TRBJ2-1,TRBV5-1,once,.,TGCGCCAGCAGTGGACCGGCGGGCGAGCAGTTCTTC,CASSGPAGEQFF
TRBJ2-3,TRBV18,.,.,TGTGCCAGCTCACCAAGTCAGGATACGCAGTATTTT,CASSPSQDTQYF
TRBJ1-1,TRBV10-3,.,.,TGTGCCATCAGTGAGTCGCAGGGAGGGAGGTATGAAGCTTTCTTT,CAISESQGGRYEAFF
TRBJ2-2,TRBV5-1,.,.,TGCGCCAGCAGCTTGGCCGCGGGACAGATCACCGGGGAGCTGTTTTTT,CASSLAAGQITGELFF
TRBJ2-2,TRBV19,.,.,TGTGCCAGTAGAGAGGCAGGGAGGATCACCGGGGAGCTGTTTTTT,CASREAGRITGELFF
TRBJ2-7,TRBV2,.,TRBD2,TGTGCCAGCACCCTAGCGGGGTGGGTTCACGAGCAGTACTTC,CASTLAGWVHEQYF
TRBJ2-7,TRBV7-2,.,.,TGTGCCAGCAGCTTAATGAGTACTGAGCAGTACTTC,CASSLMSTEQYF
TRBJ2-5,TRBV7-8,.,TRBD2,TGTGCCAGCAGCCGGGCTAGCGGGGGGGCTGGAGAGACCCAGTACTTC,CASSRASGGAGETQYF
TRBJ2-1,TRBV7-2,.,.,TGTGCCAGCAGCTTAGGGCGGGCCTACAATGAGCAGTTCTTC,CASSLGRAYNEQFF
TRBJ2-7,TRBV19,.,.,TGTGCCAGTAGTATCGGCAGGACAACCTACGAGCAGTACTTC,CASSIGRTTYEQYF
TRBJ1-2,TRBV11-2,.,.,TGTGCCAGCAGCAAACTCGGCGGCAGGGTGTACGGCTACACCTTC,CASSKLGGRVYGYTF
TRBJ2-3,TRBV10-3,.,.,TGTGCCATCATCGTACAGCCGGGGGGCACAGATACGCAGTATTTT,CAIIVQPGGTDTQYF
TRBJ2-7,TRBV27,.,.,TGTGCCAGCAGTGATTGGGGGCAGGAGAGCTCCTACGAGCAGTACTTC,CASSDWGQESSYEQYF
TRBJ2-4,TRBV7-2,few,TRBD1,TGTGCCAGCAGCTCCAGAGTAGGGACAGTCAAAAACATTCAGTACTTC,CASSSRVGTVKNIQYF
TRBJ2-5,TRBV15,.,.,TGTGCCACCAGCAAAGAAATCTTCGGGGGACACCAAGAGACCCAGTACTTC,CATSKEIFGGHQETQYF
TRBJ1-1,TRBV7-9,once,.,TGTGCCAGCAGCTTATTCGGAGGAAACACTGAAGCTTTCTTT,CASSLFGGNTEAFF
TRBJ1-5,TRBV19,.,TRBD1,TGTGCCAGTAGTAGCCGGGACAGGGGTTTTTATAGCAATCAGCCCCAGCATTTT,CASSSRDRGFYSNQPQHF
TRBJ2-4,TRBV7-9,once,TRBD1,TGTGCCAGCAGCCCCCGGACAGGCCTAGCCAAAAACATTCAGTACTTC,CASSPRTGLAKNIQYF
TRBJ2-2,TRBV29-1,.,TRBD2,TGCAGCATTAGGTTCACTAGCGGGGACCTGGGCGGGGAGCTGTTTTTT,CSIRFTSGDLGGELFF
TRBJ2-2,TRBV4-1,.,TRBD2,TGCGCCAGCCAGTTGGAAGCGGGGGTGAAGGCCGGGGAGCTGTTTTTT,CASQLEAGVKAGELFF
TRBJ2-1,TRBV11-2,.,TRBD2,TGTGCCAGCAGCAGTCGGGGACTACCGTACAATGAGCAGTTCTTC,CASSSRGLPYNEQFF
TRBJ1-1,TRBV5-4,.,.,TGTGCCAGCAGCTTGTCACAGGTGAACACTGAAGCTTTCTTT,CASSLSQVNTEAFF
TRBJ1-1,TRBV12-3/TRBV12-4,.,.,TGTGCCAGCAGTTCAACACGGAACACTGAAGCTTTCTTT,CASSSTRNTEAFF
TRBJ2-1,TRBV2,.,TRBD2,TGTGCCAGCAGGGGCCTAGCGGGGGGGCTCGGCTACAATGAGCAGTTCTTC,CASRGLAGGLGYNEQFF
TRBJ2-7,TRBV29-1,.,.,TGCAGCGGAATGACAGGACCCTACGAGCAGTACTTC,CSGMTGPYEQYF
TRBJ1-1,TRBV29-1,.,.,TGCAGCGTTGAGGGAGGTCTGAACACTGAAGCTTTCTTT,CSVEGGLNTEAFF